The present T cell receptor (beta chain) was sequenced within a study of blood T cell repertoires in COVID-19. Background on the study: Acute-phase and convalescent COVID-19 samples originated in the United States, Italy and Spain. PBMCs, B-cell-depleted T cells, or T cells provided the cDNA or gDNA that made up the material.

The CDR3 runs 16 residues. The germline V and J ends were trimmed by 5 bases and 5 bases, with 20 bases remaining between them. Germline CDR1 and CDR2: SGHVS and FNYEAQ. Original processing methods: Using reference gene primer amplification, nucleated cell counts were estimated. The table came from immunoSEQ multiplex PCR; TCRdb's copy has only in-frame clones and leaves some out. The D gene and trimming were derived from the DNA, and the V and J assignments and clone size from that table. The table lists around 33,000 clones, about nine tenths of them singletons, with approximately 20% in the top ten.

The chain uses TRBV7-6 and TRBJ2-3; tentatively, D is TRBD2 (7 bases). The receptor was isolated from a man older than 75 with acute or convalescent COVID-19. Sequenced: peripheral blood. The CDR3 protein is CASSLLGGRVRDTQYF. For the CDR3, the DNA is TGTGCCAGCAGCCTCCTCGGGGGGCGCGTTAGAGATACGCAGTATTTT.